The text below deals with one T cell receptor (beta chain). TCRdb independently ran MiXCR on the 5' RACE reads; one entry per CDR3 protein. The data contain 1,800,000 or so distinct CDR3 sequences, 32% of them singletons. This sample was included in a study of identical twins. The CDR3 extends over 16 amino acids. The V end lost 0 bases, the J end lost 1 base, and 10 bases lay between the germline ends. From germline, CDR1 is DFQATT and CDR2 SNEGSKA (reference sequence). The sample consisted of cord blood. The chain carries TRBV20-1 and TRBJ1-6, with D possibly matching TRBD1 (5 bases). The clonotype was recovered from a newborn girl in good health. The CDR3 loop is CSAREGHGSYNSPLHF. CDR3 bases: TGCAGTGCTAGAGAGGGGCACGGGTCCTATAATTCACCCCTCCACTTT.